One sample yielded the 16 T cell receptor beta chains listed below, sequenced in a study of shared clonotypes between healthy human individuals. Using immunoSEQ multiplex PCR, the repertoire was profiled, and TCRdb retains in-frame clones only, with some absent. This table has some 1 million clones, roughly 75% appearing once. The sequenced sample was memory CD4+ T cells sorted from blood. Subset: CD45RA-negative fraction. These receptors all come from a man between 18 and 35 years old in good health.

This chain links TRBV7-9 with TRBJ1-2; 10 nucleotides match TRBD1. The CDR3 totals 16 residues. Trimming removed 7 bases from V and 6 bases from J; junction bases left unmatched: 14. From germline, CDR1 is SEHNR and CDR2 FQNEAQ (reference sequence). CDR3 nucleotides: TGTGCCAGCACACGGGACAGGGGCTCCTATTTCGATGGCTACACCTTC. Amino acids: CASTRDRGSYFDGYTF.

This clone was detected a few times. V gene TRBV4-1 combines with J gene TRBJ2-3, with TRBD2 as a possible D gene (6 bases). The germline V gene encodes CDR1 MGHRA and CDR2 YSYEKL. The V gene lost 0 bases and the J gene lost 1 base, with 14 bases spanning the gap. The CDR3 loop spans 17 amino acids. The CDR3 spells CASSQEPVRERTDTQYF. CDR3 nucleotides: TGCGCCAGCAGCCAAGAACCCGTACGGGAGCGCACAGATACGCAGTATTTT.

J is TRBJ2-7 and V is TRBV28; no reliable D call. Deletions cut 2 bases from V and 3 bases from J, with 20 bases between. Looked up from germline, CDR1 is MDHEN and CDR2 is SYDVKM. The CDR3 sequence is 17 residues long. For the CDR3, the DNA is TGTGCCAGCAGTTTAACGATTGGGTCCTCCGGCCTCTACGAGCAGTACTTC. Translating it yields CASSLTIGSSGLYEQYF.

The chain is built from TRBV10-3 and TRBJ1-2; TRBD1 aligns across 8 bases. With 0 bases clipped from V and 6 bases from J, the junction kept 6 bases outside the gene matches. The germline V gene has CDR1 ENHRY and CDR2 SYGVKD. This CDR3 region has 15 residues. The chain's CDR3 is CAISESGRGQDGYTF. CDR3 bases: TGTGCCATCAGTGAGTCCGGCAGGGGGCAAGATGGCTACACCTTC.

Regarding this clone: Other DNA sequences from this sample encode an identical CDR3 as well. The J gene is TRBJ1-3, the V gene TRBV5-1; no reliable D call. The V end lost 5 bases, the J end lost 0 bases, and 9 bases lay between the germline ends. The CDR3 spans 14 residues. In germline, CDR1 is SGHRS, CDR2 YFSETQ. The CDR3 reads CASSLALSGNTIYF. Here the CDR3 DNA reads TGCGCCAGCAGTCTGGCTCTCTCTGGAAACACCATATATTTT.

The chain recombines TRBV10-3 with TRBJ1-5; the match to TRBD1 covers 7 bases. The CDR3 length is 15 residues. Germline lookup yields CDR1 ENHRY and CDR2 SYGVKD. Losses at the gene ends were 4 bases for V and 3 bases for J; bases not matched to a gene: 6. CDR3 region: CAISATGNNNQPQHF. The CDR3 DNA reads TGTGCCATCAGTGCGACAGGGAACAACAATCAGCCCCAGCATTTT.

A note on this clone: This sequence may be a read error, since a much larger clone differs from it by one base. Other nucleotide sequences from this sample produce the same CDR3. The genes are TRBV5-1 and TRBJ1-4; weak D call: TRBD1 (6 bases). V was pared by 0 bases and J by 6 bases, with 9 bases between. CDR1 and CDR2 from the germline V gene are SGHRS and YFSETQ. The CDR3 extends over 14 amino acids. For the CDR3, the DNA is TGCGCCAGCAGCTTGGAGCAGGGGCATGAAAAACTGTTTTTT. Residues: CASSLEQGHEKLFF.

This clone was seen only once. The CDR3 reads CASSWSGSNEQFF. CDR3 sequence (DNA): TGTGCCAGCAGCTGGAGTGGGTCCAATGAGCAGTTCTTC. The chain joins TRBV6-1 to TRBJ2-1; D gene ambiguous. CDR1 is MNHNS and CDR2 is SASEGT in the germline V gene. The CDR3 length is 13 residues. Trimming removed 6 bases from V and 6 bases from J, with 12 bases in between.

The chain joins TRBV25-1 to TRBJ1-2; tentative D call: TRBD1 (5 bases). Germline CDR1 and CDR2: MGHDK and SYGVNS. The CDR3 sequence is 15 residues long. The V end was cut by 4 bases, the J end by 8 bases, with 20 bases between. CDR3 loop: CASSGDFGARWGYTF. CDR3 coding DNA: TGTGCCAGCAGTGGGGACTTTGGAGCTCGGTGGGGCTACACCTTC.

The chain is built from TRBV25-1 and TRBJ2-7; TRBD2 matches at 7 bases. Germline CDR1 is MGHDK and CDR2 is SYGVNS. With 7 bases clipped from V and 4 bases from J, the junction kept 7 bases outside the gene matches. The CDR3 has 13 residues. In nucleotides, the CDR3 is TGTGCCAGCAAGCCTAGCGGAACATACGAGCAGTACTTC. This gives the protein CASKPSGTYEQYF.

This clone was detected only a few times. At one boundary the junction diverges from the germline segment, which might be a read error. The rearrangement uses TRBV4-1 and TRBJ1-1, with D perhaps matching TRBD1 (6 bases). Germline CDR1 and CDR2: MGHRA and YSYEKL. The CDR3 has 12 residues. CDR3 in DNA: TGCGCCAGCAGCCAAGTTCCAGACGACAGGACCTTT. This encodes CASSQVPDDRTF.

V and J are TRBV2 and TRBJ1-2, with no clear D. The germline V gene has CDR1 SNHLY and CDR2 FYNNEI. This CDR3 is 14 amino acids long. V shed 0 bases and J shed 2 bases, with 7 bases lying between them. The CDR3 DNA reads TGTGCCAGCAGTGAAGCGCTAAGGAACTATGGCTACACCTTC. It is translated as CASSEALRNYGYTF. The full variable domain, with the rest looked up from reference TRBV2 and TRBJ1-2, is EPEVTQTPSHQVTQMGQEVILRCVPISNHLYFYWYRQILGQKVEFLVSFYNNEISEKSEIFDDQFSVERPDGSNFTLKIRSTKLEDSAMYFCASSEALRNYGYTFGSGTRLTVV.

This chain uses TRBV29-1 with TRBJ1-2; 9 bases agree with TRBD1. The ends lost 4 bases at V and 8 bases at J; junction bases unmatched: 8. CDR1 and CDR2 (germline): SQVTM, ANQGSEA. CDR3 length equals 13 residues. The CDR3 bases are TGCAGCGTTGGTGGACAGGGGATAGAGGGCTACACCTTC. Encoded protein: CSVGGQGIEGYTF.

The chain employs TRBV4-2 and TRBJ2-1, with TRBD2 matching 13 bases. Per germline, CDR1 LGHNA and CDR2 YNFKEQ. V was clipped by 2 bases and J by 7 bases; unmatched bases: 2. CDR3 length equals 15 residues. CDR3 loop: CASSQTSGGANEQFF. CDR3 sequence (DNA): TGTGCCAGCAGCCAAACTAGCGGGGGGGCAAATGAGCAGTTCTTC.

The chain combines TRBV10-3 with TRBJ2-7, with TRBD2 matching 7 bases. CDR1 and CDR2 from the germline V gene are ENHRY and SYGVKD. CDR3 length: 15 residues. J gave up 5 bases and V 0 bases, and 7 bases lay outside the gene matches. CDR3 sequence (DNA): TGTGCCATCAGTGAGTCCGGACTAGAGGGACACGAGCAGTACTTC. Amino acid sequence: CAISESGLEGHEQYF.

CDR3 coding DNA: TGTGCCAGCAGCCCCCGGGACTTCCAAGAGACCCAGTACTTC. Translated, it gives CASSPRDFQETQYF. The chain uses TRBV13 and TRBJ2-5; D is perhaps TRBD2 (6 bases). The V and J ends lost 5 bases and 1 base respectively, with 11 bases between them. Germline V CDR1 and CDR2: PRHDT, FYEKMQ (reference sequence). This CDR3 has 14 residues.